These 23 T cell receptor beta chains were sequenced from one sample in a study of Graves' ophthalmopathy and Graves' hyperthyroidism. TCR beta CDR3 amplification used RNA transcripts. HTBI primers served in a first-round RT-PCR, which a second-round multiplex PCR followed. TCRdb used MiXCR to reprocess the multiplex PCR reads, holding one entry per CDR3 protein. The data show around 1,000,000 distinct CDR3 sequences, around a third seen once. Material for sequencing was peripheral blood or thyroid tissue (not recorded which). The receptors were gathered from an adult man with Graves' hyperthyroidism.

This clonotype showed up just a few times. This chain uses TRBV14 with TRBJ1-2, with unresolved D. Germline values: CDR1 SGHDN, CDR2 FVKESK. The length of the CDR3 is 13 residues. V was shortened by 8 bases and J by 4 bases, with 14 bases between the two germline ends. CDR3 nucleotides: TGTGCCAGCTCAGGCGGAGGACCCTATGGCTACACCTTC. Its translation: CASSGGGPYGYTF.

The rearrangement uses TRBV10-3 and TRBJ1-1, with 7 bases lining up with TRBD1. CDR3 length: 15 residues. Germline V CDR1 and CDR2: ENHRY, SYGVKD. The V gene end was trimmed by 5 bases and the J gene end by 4 bases; junction bases not matched to a gene: 10. The CDR3, as DNA: TGTGCCATCAGTAAAAAACAGGGGACGATCACTGAAGCTTTCTTT. Translation gives CAISKKQGTITEAFF.

This clonotype appeared many times. The genes are TRBV7-9 and TRBJ2-5, with D perhaps assigned TRBD1 or TRBD2 (6 bases each). The V gene's germline CDR1 is SEHNR and CDR2 FQNEAQ (reference sequence). The CDR3 runs to 15 residues. V lost 2 bases to trimming and J lost 5 bases, with 15 bases between them. The CDR3 coding sequence is TGTGCCAGCAGCTTAATCCTCGGGGGCGAGGAGACCCAGTACTTC. Encoded protein: CASSLILGGEETQYF.

This clonotype has ten or more counts. V gene TRBV6-5 combines with J gene TRBJ1-2, with a possible D match to TRBD1 (6 bases). Germline CDR1 MNHEY, CDR2 SVGAGI. This CDR3 is built from 12 residues. Deletions cut 7 bases from V and 4 bases from J, with 10 bases between. CDR3 amino acids: CASKQDSYGYTF. The DNA of the CDR3 is TGTGCCAGCAAACAGGACAGCTATGGCTACACCTTC.

The genes are TRBV7-9 and TRBJ2-5, with a weak D call TRBD1 (6 bases). V dropped 7 bases and J dropped 5 bases, with 14 bases sitting between them. Germline values: CDR1 SEHNR, CDR2 FQNEAQ (reference sequence). This CDR3 has 13 amino acids. This CDR3 reads CASTQGSVETQYF. DNA for the CDR3: TGTGCCAGCACCCAGGGGAGTGTGGAGACCCAGTACTTC.

The rearrangement uses TRBV27 and TRBJ1-1; 7 nucleotides agree with TRBD1. Germline V gene sequence: CDR1 MNHEY, CDR2 SMNVEV (reference sequence). This CDR3 contains 12 residues. Trimming cost V 5 bases and J 7 bases; bases outside gene matches: 4. The CDR3 DNA reads as TGTGCCAGCAGTCGCCGGACAGGTGAAGCTTTCTTT. It codes for CASSRRTGEAFF.

At least ten counts were recorded for this clonotype. The V and J genes are TRBV7-6 and TRBJ2-7; D is perhaps TRBD1 or TRBD2 (5 bases each). The CDR3 is 14 amino acids. Between the trimmed V and J ends, which lost 3 bases and 6 bases, there was a span of 15 bases. The germline gives CDR1 SGHVS, CDR2 FNYEAQ. The CDR3: CASSLGPLRAEQYF. CDR3 nucleotides: TGTGCCAGCAGCTTGGGACCCCTACGGGCCGAGCAGTACTTC.

This clonotype was picked up a small number of times. The chain employs TRBV5-6 and TRBJ1-2; 9 positions agree with TRBD1. The CDR3 consists of 17 residues. CDR1 is SGHDT, CDR2 YYEEEE, per germline. The junction had 10 bases not matched to a gene; V was cut back by 1 base and J by 3 bases. CDR3 residues: CASSLLVFGQGYYGYTF. Here the CDR3 DNA reads TGTGCCAGCAGCTTGCTTGTCTTTGGACAGGGGTACTATGGCTACACCTTC.

The chain has TRBV19 and TRBJ2-7; 7 bases align to TRBD1. V trimming: 5 bases; J trimming: 5 bases; junction bases outside the gene matches: 12. The CDR3 has 15 amino acids. Germline V gives CDR1 LNHDA, CDR2 SQIVND (reference sequence). The CDR3 sequence: CASSRGQSSVNEQYF. CDR3 nucleotides: TGTGCCAGTAGTCGGGGACAGAGCTCAGTAAACGAGCAGTACTTC.

V gene TRBV5-6 combines with J gene TRBJ2-2; TRBD1 agrees at 8 bases. The length of the CDR3 is 15 residues. CDR1 is SGHDT and CDR2 is YYEEEE in the germline V gene. The V and J ends lost 1 base and 7 bases, in that order; junction bases with no gene match: 6. Here the CDR3 reads CASSLWDRRSGELFF. The CDR3 DNA reads TGTGCCAGCAGCTTGTGGGACAGGAGGAGCGGGGAGCTGTTTTTT.

The J gene is TRBJ2-5, the V gene TRBV20-1; 12 positions match TRBD1. V lost 6 bases, J lost 6 bases, and 11 bases stayed unmatched. The CDR3 sequence is 15 residues long. Per the germline V gene, CDR1 is DFQATT and CDR2 is SNEGSKA (reference sequence). The CDR3, as DNA: TGCAGTGCCCCTCCCGGGACAGGGGGCAGTAAGACCCAGTACTTC. It specifies CSAPPGTGGSKTQYF.

This clonotype was seen many times. V is TRBV9 and J is TRBJ2-7, with D possibly matching TRBD2 (6 bases). V shed 0 bases and J shed 7 bases, with 14 bases lying between them. The CDR3 spans 14 residues. Germline CDR1 and CDR2: SGDLS and YYNGEE. CDR3 bases: TGTGCCAGCAGCGTAGTAGGAGGGTCGAGGGAGCAGTACTTC. Translated, it gives CASSVVGGSREQYF. Filled out from reference TRBV9 and TRBJ2-7, the complete variable domain reads DSGVTQTPKHLITATGQRVTLRCSPRSGDLSVYWYQQSLDQGLQFLIQYYNGEERAKGNILERFSAQQFPDLHSELNLSSLELGDSALYFCASSVVGGSREQYFGPGTRLTVT.

This clonotype was found many times. This rearrangement joins TRBV15 to TRBJ2-7, with D perhaps matching TRBD2 (5 bases). This CDR3 contains 14 residues. The germline gives CDR1 LNHNV, CDR2 YYDKDF (reference sequence). With 1 base removed from V and 4 bases from J, the gap between germline ends came to 11 bases. The CDR3 is CATSRGGAAYEQYF. The CDR3 region has the DNA TGTGCCACCAGCAGAGGAGGAGCGGCTTACGAGCAGTACTTC.

The chain links TRBV7-3 to TRBJ2-5; no clear D gene. V lost 6 bases, J lost 0 bases, and 11 bases lay in between. CDR1 SGHTA and CDR2 FQGTGA come from the germline V gene. This CDR3 region has 14 residues. CDR3 nucleotides: TGTGCCAGCAGTCTCCGACGGAACCAAGAGACCCAGTACTTC. Amino acids: CASSLRRNQETQYF.

The rearrangement links TRBV10-3 to TRBJ1-1; no reliable D call. The V and J ends lost 9 bases and 0 bases respectively, with 14 bases between them. The CDR3 is 14 residues long. CDR1 ENHRY and CDR2 SYGVKD come from the germline V gene. The CDR3: CAMTERVVNTEAFF. The CDR3 DNA is TGTGCCATGACTGAAAGGGTTGTGAACACTGAAGCTTTCTTT.

For this clonotype: Relative to the germline gene, one junction end is altered; a read error may explain this. The chain couples TRBV10-2 to TRBJ2-7, with 14 bases aligning to TRBD2. The germline gives CDR1 WSHSY, CDR2 SAAADI. The CDR3 totals 16 residues. The DNA for the CDR3 is TGTGCCAGCAGTTACCCGGGACTAGCGGGAGTCCACGAGCAGTACTTC. Its protein product is CASSYPGLAGVHEQYF.

This clonotype occurred many times. The chain employs TRBV29-1 and TRBJ2-7, with 7 nucleotides matching TRBD1. Losses at the gene ends were 4 bases for V and 2 bases for J; bases not matched to a gene: 8. There are 14 residues in the CDR3. Germline V gene sequence: CDR1 SQVTM, CDR2 ANQGSEA. Written as DNA, the CDR3 is TGCAGCGTTGGCAGGGGGAATGGTGCCTACGAGCAGTACTTC. It encodes CSVGRGNGAYEQYF.

This clonotype appeared many times. The chain has TRBV20-1 and TRBJ2-7, with unresolved D. The CDR3 has 13 residues. V was cut by 3 bases and J by 2 bases, with 11 bases left in between. Germline-derived CDR1 and CDR2 are DFQATT and SNEGSKA (reference sequence). CDR3 sequence (DNA): TGCAGTGCTAGGGTCACGTCCGCCTACGAGCAGTACTTC. Amino acids: CSARVTSAYEQYF.

This clonotype occurred a few times. The chain has TRBV20-1 and TRBJ1-4, with 8 bases fitting TRBD1. The CDR3 sequence is 15 residues long. Germline V gives CDR1 DFQATT, CDR2 SNEGSKA (reference sequence). V was pared by 4 bases and J by 0 bases, with 4 bases of the junction left unmatched. DNA for the CDR3: TGCAGTGCTATTAAGACAGGGGCAACTAATGAAAAACTGTTTTTT. Translating it yields CSAIKTGATNEKLFF.

In this sample, this clonotype turned up a few times. The chain carries TRBV20-1 and TRBJ2-2; TRBD1 might be the D (5 bases). The V end lost 3 bases, the J end lost 0 bases, and 11 bases lay between the germline ends. In germline, CDR1 is DFQATT, CDR2 SNEGSKA (reference sequence). This CDR3 comprises 15 residues. The CDR3 DNA is TGCAGTGCTAGTCCCCCCAGGGCGAACACCGGGGAGCTGTTTTTT. Amino acids: CSASPPRANTGELFF.

Comment on this clonotype: This sequence may be a read error, since a much larger clone differs from it by one base. This chain links TRBV7-9 with TRBJ1-2; D uncertain. Germline CDR1 and CDR2: SEHNR and FQNEAQ (reference sequence). The CDR3 has 16 residues. V was clipped by 4 bases and J by 4 bases, with 19 bases between them. The CDR3 protein is CASSSQASRFSYGYTF. In nucleotides, the CDR3 is TGTGCCAGCAGCTCCCAAGCATCAAGGTTTTCCTATGGCTACACCTTC.

This clonotype was observed many times. This rearrangement joins TRBV5-8 to TRBJ2-5, with TRBD1 identical over 10 bases. This CDR3 region has 15 residues. Germline V gives CDR1 SGHTS, CDR2 YDEGEE. V was pared by 1 base and J by 1 base, with 1 base of the junction left unmatched. CDR3 region: CASSLRTGGQETQYF. In DNA form, the CDR3 reads TGTGCCAGCAGCTTGCGGACAGGGGGCCAAGAGACCCAGTACTTC.

V usage is TRBV30 and J usage is TRBJ2-2; weak D call: TRBD1 (6 bases). The CDR3 length is 14 residues. The V and J ends lost 2 bases and 6 bases respectively, with 13 bases between them. Germline loops: CDR1 GTSNPN, CDR2 SVGIG (reference sequence). The CDR3 region has the DNA TGTGCCTGGAGTACTACAGGGCTTGCCGGGGAGCTGTTTTTT. This gives the protein CAWSTTGLAGELFF. The entire variable domain, with the rest obtained from reference TRBV30 and TRBJ2-2, is as follows: SQTIHQWPATLVQPVGSPLSLECTVEGTSNPNLYWYRQAAGRGLQLLFYSVGIGQISSEVPQNLSASRPQDRQFILSSKKLLLSDSGFYLCAWSTTGLAGELFFGEGSRLTVL.